These 29 T cell receptor beta chains share one sample of origin, sequenced in a study of TIL therapy for anti-PD-1-resistant metastatic lung cancer. Sample time point: pre-treatment sample, taken before nivolumab and TIL therapy. Sequencing used immunoSEQ v3. Sequencing used immunoSEQ multiplex PCR; TCRdb keeps in-frame clones, though not all of them. The data show 55,000 to 70,000 clones, with 87% seen just once and about 2.5% held by the top ten. Source: blood, taken at baseline. The receptors originated from a person aged 25 to 85 with non-small cell lung cancer.

The chain combines TRBV28 with TRBJ1-2; weak D call: TRBD1 (5 bases). This CDR3 spans 13 amino acids. Germline V gene sequence: CDR1 MDHEN, CDR2 SYDVKM. V dropped 5 bases and J dropped 4 bases, with 11 bases sitting between them. In nucleotides, the CDR3 is TGTGCCAGCAGTGGGGGACGGATCTATGGCTACACCTTC. It encodes CASSGGRIYGYTF.

The CDR3 region is CASSRGASTKLFF. The CDR3 coding sequence is TGTGCCAGCAGCCGGGGGGCTAGTACTAAGCTGTTTTTT. This chain uses TRBV3-1 (or the pseudogene TRBV3-2) with TRBJ2-2, with D possibly called TRBD1 or TRBD2 (6 bases each). V lost 4 bases and J lost 12, with 15 bases in between. Germline V lookup: CDR1 LGHDT, CDR2 YNNKEL (reference sequence). CDR3 size: 13 residues.

The rearrangement joins TRBV10-2 to TRBJ2-3, with 10 bases fitting TRBD1. Trimming took 6 bases from V and 8 from J; bases not matched to a gene: 2. Germline assignment: CDR1 WSHSY and CDR2 SAAADI. The CDR3 is made up of 12 amino acids. CDR3 residues: CASSRDRGTQYF. The CDR3 coding sequence is TGCGCCAGCAGCCGGGACAGGGGTACGCAGTATTTT.

V usage is TRBV7-8 and J usage is TRBJ2-2; D ambiguous. The CDR3 is made up of 15 amino acids. Germline V lookup: CDR1 SGHVS, CDR2 FQNEAQ. The V end lost 3 bases, the J end lost 4 bases, and 12 bases lay between the germline ends. CDR3 sequence reads: CASSFKGSGTGELFF. The CDR3 DNA reads as TGTGCCAGCAGCTTTAAGGGCTCGGGCACCGGGGAGCTGTTTTTT.

The chain couples TRBV3-1 (or the pseudogene TRBV3-2) to TRBJ1-4, with TRBD1 matching over 8 bases. Trimming at V came to 0 bases and at J to 6 bases, leaving 15 bases not matched to a gene. The germline CDR1 and CDR2 sequences are LGHDT and YNNKEL (reference sequence). This CDR3 contains 19 residues. CDR3 amino acids: CASSQDRDRRGEFDEKLFF. CDR3 DNA: TGTGCCAGCAGCCAAGACCGGGACAGGAGAGGGGAGTTTGATGAAAAACTGTTTTTT.

The chain is built from TRBV9 and TRBJ2-3; no definite D call. V lost 2 bases to trimming and J lost 3 bases, with 13 bases between them. Per germline, CDR1 SGDLS and CDR2 YYNGEE. The CDR3 has 15 residues. The CDR3 DNA sequence: TGTGCCAGCAGCGTTGCTCCGATGGGGACAGATACGCAGTATTTT. Its protein product is CASSVAPMGTDTQYF.

The chain has TRBV20-1 and TRBJ1-1; D is undetermined. With 4 bases removed from V and 11 bases from J, the gap between germline ends came to 14 bases. This CDR3 contains 11 residues. Germline CDR1 is DFQATT and CDR2 is SNEGSKA (reference sequence). The CDR3 region has the DNA TGCAGTGCTACAGACCAGAACCAGGCTTTCTTT. Its protein product is CSATDQNQAFF.

V gene TRBV28 combines with J gene TRBJ2-7; D not certain. Germline-derived CDR1 and CDR2 are MDHEN and SYDVKM. V dropped 6 bases and J dropped 5 bases, with 8 bases sitting between them. The CDR3 sequence is 11 residues long. As DNA, the CDR3 is TGTGCCAGCAGCAGCGTGAACGAGCAGTACTTC. Protein sequence: CASSSVNEQYF.

V is TRBV9 and J is TRBJ2-3; 7 bases fit TRBD2. After removal of 0 bases from V and 0 bases from J, the junction contained 4 bases not matched to a gene. The CDR3 loop spans 16 amino acids. Germline CDR1 and CDR2: SGDLS and YYNGEE. CDR3 in amino acids: CASSVVGTTSTDTQYF. CDR3 DNA: TGTGCCAGCAGCGTAGTGGGGACTACAAGCACAGATACGCAGTATTTT.

The chain combines TRBV7-2 with TRBJ2-1; 11 nucleotides line up with TRBD2. This CDR3 is 16 amino acids long. Germline V CDR1 and CDR2: SGHTA, FQGNSA. The V and J ends lost 1 base and 4 bases, in that order; junction bases with no gene match: 3. CDR3 in amino acids: CASSLDSGGAYNEQFF. The CDR3 DNA reads as TGTGCCAGCAGCTTAGATAGCGGGGGGGCGTACAATGAGCAGTTCTTC.

The J gene is TRBJ2-7, the V gene TRBV6-2 or TRBV6-3, with D maybe TRBD2 (7 bases). V lost 0 bases and J lost 0, with 15 bases in between. The CDR3 totals 17 residues. Germline CDR1 and CDR2: MNHEY and SVGEGT. This CDR3 reads CASSYSGASGASYEQYF. CDR3 DNA: TGTGCCAGCAGTTACTCGGGGGCAAGCGGGGCCTCCTACGAGCAGTACTTC.

This chain connects TRBV5-1 to TRBJ1-1; 8 bases fit TRBD1. Germline CDR1 SGHRS, CDR2 YFSETQ. V was clipped by 4 bases and J by 12 bases; unmatched bases: 17. The CDR3 has 15 amino acids. Written as DNA, the CDR3 is TGCGCCAGCAGCACAAGGACAGGGCCCGGGGATATGACTTTCTTT. Translating it yields CASSTRTGPGDMTFF.

The gene calls are TRBV5-1 and TRBJ2-5; weak D call: TRBD1 (6 bases). Looked up from germline, CDR1 is SGHRS and CDR2 is YFSETQ. V gave up 4 bases and J gave up 1 base, with 8 bases separating them. The CDR3 has 13 residues. CDR3 coding DNA: TGCGCCAGCAGCACGGACAGCCAAGAGACCCAGTACTTC. Translated, it gives CASSTDSQETQYF.

This clone appeared a few times. This sequence joins TRBV2 and TRBJ1-1; D is unclear. In germline, CDR1 is SNHLY, CDR2 FYNNEI. Deletions cut 7 bases from V and 0 bases from J, with 15 bases between. The CDR3 sequence is 15 residues long. CDR3 bases: TGTGCCAGCAATCCATCCTCCACGTTGAACACTGAAGCTTTCTTT. Translation: CASNPSSTLNTEAFF.

The V gene is TRBV6-5, the J gene TRBJ2-3, with TRBD2 matching 11 bases. CDR3 size: 14 residues. Germline V CDR1 and CDR2: MNHEY, SVGAGI. The V segment lost 5 bases and the J segment 4 bases; nucleotides outside the gene matches: 2. CDR3 in amino acids: CASSKLAGADTQYF. CDR3 bases: TGTGCCAGCAGTAAACTAGCGGGGGCAGATACGCAGTATTTT.

This clone was seen only once. V gene TRBV12-3 or TRBV12-4 combines with J gene TRBJ1-2; 9 bases map to TRBD1. Trimming cost V 6 bases and J 6 bases; bases outside gene matches: 5. This CDR3 contains 13 residues. Written as DNA, the CDR3 is TGTGCCAGCAGCTCTACAGGGGGCCATGGCTACACCTTC. This encodes CASSSTGGHGYTF.

The rearrangement joins TRBV19 to TRBJ2-1; TRBD2 agrees at 7 bases. Germline V CDR1 and CDR2: LNHDA, SQIVND (reference sequence). The CDR3 sequence is 17 residues long. The V gene end was trimmed by 1 base and the J gene end by 4 bases; junction bases not matched to a gene: 10. The chain's CDR3 is CASSIVEASGPYNEQFF. Here the CDR3 DNA reads TGTGCCAGTAGTATAGTTGAGGCTAGCGGCCCTTACAATGAGCAGTTCTTC.

The V and J genes are TRBV28 and TRBJ2-7; D is undetermined. This CDR3 has 14 amino acids. Trimming pared 11 bases from V and 4 bases from J, leaving 21 bases between. Germline V lookup: CDR1 MDHEN, CDR2 SYDVKM. CDR3 region: CAVTEPERLYEQYF. The CDR3 bases are TGTGCCGTGACCGAGCCCGAAAGACTTTACGAGCAGTACTTC.

This rearrangement joins TRBV5-1 to TRBJ2-1; D possibly corresponds to TRBD2 (5 bases). The V gene lost 0 bases and the J gene lost 5 bases, with 9 bases spanning the gap. The CDR3 has 14 amino acids. Germline values: CDR1 SGHRS, CDR2 YFSETQ. The DNA of the CDR3 is TGCGCCAGCAGCTTGGTAGCTAGCAACAATGAGCAGTTCTTC. Translated, it gives CASSLVASNNEQFF.

The chain carries TRBV9 and TRBJ2-2; D is ambiguous. The germline gives CDR1 SGDLS, CDR2 YYNGEE. The CDR3 extends over 15 amino acids. Trimming pared 6 bases from V and 0 bases from J, leaving 12 bases between. The CDR3 loop is CASTSGGTNTGELFF. The CDR3 DNA sequence: TGTGCCAGCACCTCGGGCGGCACGAACACCGGGGAGCTGTTTTTT.

The chain is built from TRBV19 and TRBJ2-7, with D perhaps TRBD1 (7 bases). Trimming removed 7 bases at V and 3 bases at J, with 19 bases between. Germline V lookup: CDR1 LNHDA, CDR2 SQIVND (reference sequence). The CDR3 contains 15 residues. This CDR3 is CASTVQAGGSYEQYF. CDR3 coding DNA: TGTGCCAGTACCGTTCAGGCAGGGGGGAGCTACGAGCAGTACTTC.

The chain recombines TRBV6-2 or TRBV6-3 with TRBJ1-2, with TRBD1 identical over 9 bases. Losses at the gene ends were 1 base for V and 2 bases for J; bases not matched to a gene: 8. The CDR3 extends over 17 amino acids. The germline CDR1 and CDR2 sequences are MNHEY and SVGEGT. In nucleotides, the CDR3 is TGTGCCAGCAGTTACTGGGACAGGGAGCAGCGGAACTATGGCTACACCTTC. This codes for CASSYWDREQRNYGYTF.

This rearrangement joins TRBV15 to TRBJ1-2; D not certain. From germline, CDR1 is LNHNV and CDR2 YYDKDF (reference sequence). The CDR3 contains 12 residues. Trimming removed 5 bases at V and 8 bases at J, with 12 bases between. The CDR3 bases are TGTGCCACCAGCCGGAACAGCGGCGGCTACACCTTC. It specifies CATSRNSGGYTF.

There are a few counts of this clone. The gene calls are TRBV12-3 or TRBV12-4 and TRBJ2-2, with D hard to call. This CDR3 is 12 amino acids long. With 6 bases removed from V and 7 bases from J, the gap between germline ends came to 9 bases. In DNA form, the CDR3 reads TGTGCCAGCAGACCCACCCACGGGGAGCTGTTTTTT. Translation: CASRPTHGELFF.

The CDR3 spells CASSPLGVNTEAFF. The CDR3, as DNA: TGTGCCAGCAGTCCTCTAGGAGTGAACACTGAAGCTTTCTTT. The V and J genes are TRBV6-6 and TRBJ1-1; D remains unclear. Looked up from germline, CDR1 is MNHNY and CDR2 is SVGAGI (reference sequence). V was shortened by 5 bases and J by 0 bases, with 10 bases between the two germline ends. The CDR3 contains 14 residues.

This chain connects TRBV28 to TRBJ1-5; TRBD1 might be the D (6 bases). V was shortened by 3 bases and J by 5 bases, with 8 bases between the two germline ends. Germline CDR1 is MDHEN and CDR2 is SYDVKM. The CDR3 is made up of 13 amino acids. CDR3 in amino acids: CASSLGAHQPQHF. The CDR3, as DNA: TGTGCCAGCAGTTTGGGGGCTCATCAGCCCCAGCATTTT.

The V and J genes are TRBV29-1 and TRBJ2-3, with TRBD1 as a possible D gene (6 bases). Trimming shortened V by 4 bases and J by 2 bases, and 19 bases separated the two germline ends. Germline CDR1 reads SQVTM; CDR2 reads ANQGSEA. The CDR3 is made up of 16 amino acids. For the CDR3, the DNA is TGCAGCGTTGCTTTTCGGCTCTCGGGACACACAGATACGCAGTATTTT. Its translation is CSVAFRLSGHTDTQYF.

The rearrangement links TRBV20-1 to TRBJ2-1, with 8 bases lining up with TRBD2. Trimming removed 3 bases from V and 7 bases from J; junction bases left unmatched: 17. The CDR3 is 17 amino acids. Germline V lookup: CDR1 DFQATT, CDR2 SNEGSKA (reference sequence). Written as DNA, the CDR3 is TGCAGTGCTAGTGCTGCGTGGGATAGCGGGATTATAAATGAGCAGTTCTTC. The encoded protein is CSASAAWDSGIINEQFF.

The chain combines TRBV5-1 with TRBJ2-7, with D possibly TRBD2 on 6 matching bases. With 0 bases removed from V and 4 bases from J, the gap between germline ends came to 11 bases. CDR3 length: 14 amino acids. CDR1 and CDR2 (germline): SGHRS, YFSETQ. CDR3 DNA: TGCGCCAGCAGCTTGGGCGGGGACCCTTACGAGCAGTACTTC. Its protein product is CASSLGGDPYEQYF.